The clone carrying this T cell receptor beta chain appeared a few times. Expressed TCRB transcripts were sequenced, since all the RNA that had been isolated was reverse transcribed. The repertoire was sequenced with immunoSEQ multiplex PCR; TCRdb's copy has only in-frame clones and lacks some. The sample shows 250,000 to 350,000 clones, 9.5% to 12% of them seen only once. This record comes from a study of beta chain features in type 1 diabetes. Study information: The patient and healthy donor groups were comparable for age, gender and cell yields.

Via CD45RO/CCR7/CD25/CD127/CD95/CD27, cells of the CD4+ naive, central memory, regulatory and stem cell-like memory subsets were sorted. The germline V and J ends were trimmed by 6 bases and 8 bases, with 8 bases remaining between them. The CDR3 length is 11 residues. CDR1 and CDR2 (germline): MDHEN, SYDVKM. The specimen was naive CD4+ T cells from blood. This chain links TRBV28 with TRBJ2-4; D remains ambiguous. This clonotype was sampled from a woman aged 25 to 39 in good health. The CDR3 bases are TGTGCCAGCAGGGGCCTTGACATTCAGTACTTC. Its translation: CASRGLDIQYF. The full variable domain, its missing parts supplied by reference TRBV28 and TRBJ2-4, is DVKVTQSSRYLVKRTGEKVFLECVQDMDHENMFWYRQDPGLGLRLIYFSYDVKMKEKGDIPEGYSVSREKKERFSLILESASTNQTSMYLCASRGLDIQYFGAGTRLSVL.